This T cell receptor (beta chain) was recovered during a study of post-analysis software for immune sequencing data. The germline V gene encodes CDR1 SQVTM and CDR2 ANQGSEA. V was clipped by 7 bases and J by 2 bases, with 18 bases between them. The CDR3 has 14 residues. cDNA libraries for TCR beta contained unique molecular identifiers. Starting from approximately 1 to 10 million T cells, the study yielded 500,000 or so cDNA molecules. Each CDR3 protein is one row after TCRdb ran MiXCR on the PCR reads. The sample has about 770,000 distinct CDR3 sequences, around 42% seen once. This clonotype turned up a few times. The antigen remains undetermined. Points from the study as a whole: Controls showed lower frequencies than patients for roughly five TRBV segments, and TRBV5-6, TRBV5-1 and TRBV20-1 were among these. Relative to controls, patients with multiple sclerosis showed significantly lower normalized Chao1 diversity.

This chain uses TRBV29-1 with TRBJ2-7; either TRBD1 or TRBD2 may fit D (5 bases each). Sequenced: blood. The source of this sequence is a girl aged 10 to 17 with multiple sclerosis. CDR3 sequence reads: CSARHSGHPYEQYF. The CDR3 coding sequence is TGCAGCGCGCGACATTCGGGGCACCCCTACGAGCAGTACTTC.